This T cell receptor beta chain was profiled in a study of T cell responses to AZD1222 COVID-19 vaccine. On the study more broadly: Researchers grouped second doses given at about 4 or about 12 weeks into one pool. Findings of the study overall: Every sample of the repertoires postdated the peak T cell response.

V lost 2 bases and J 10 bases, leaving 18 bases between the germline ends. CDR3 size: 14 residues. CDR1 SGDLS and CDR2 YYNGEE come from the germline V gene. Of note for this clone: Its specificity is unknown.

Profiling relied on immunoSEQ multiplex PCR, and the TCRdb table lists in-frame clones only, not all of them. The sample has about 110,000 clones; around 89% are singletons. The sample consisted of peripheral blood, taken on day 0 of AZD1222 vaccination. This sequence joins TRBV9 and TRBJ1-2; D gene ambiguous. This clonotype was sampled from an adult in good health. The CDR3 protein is CASSVGSRISSYTF. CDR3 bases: TGTGCCAGCAGCGTGGGGAGCAGGATATCCTCCTACACCTTC.